The text below deals with one T cell receptor beta chain. What it recognizes is unknown. The data were obtained in a study of long-term antiretroviral therapy in people with HIV. The wider study: The earliest samples came from an era when ART typically awaited falling CD4 counts.

Findings and caveats of the study: After ART, diversity increased yet remained lower than transplant donor controls.

This CDR3 is built from 17 residues. CDR1 and CDR2 (germline): GTSNPN, SVGIG (reference sequence). Germline trimming cut 1 base from V and 2 bases from J; bases unmatched to any gene: 9. There was at least one pre-ART PBMC sample for each donor, plus at least two post-ART PBMC samples. DNA was extracted from approximately 0.91-9.4 million thawed cryopreserved PBMC. Running of the v3.0 immunoSEQ assay took place at survey level. Clones were sequenced by immunoSEQ multiplex PCR, and TCRdb holds only the in-frame ones, with some missing. The data show some 15,000 clones, 70% to 90% seen once. This receptor was taken from a man in his forties or fifties with HIV. Sequences were derived from unsorted PBMCs, sampled 6.2 years after starting antiretroviral therapy. J is TRBJ2-1 and V is TRBV30; 9 positions match TRBD2. The DNA for the CDR3 is TGTGCCTGGAGTGGGGGTGCTAGCGGGACCGCCTACAATGAGCAGTTCTTC. It translates to CAWSGGASGTAYNEQFF.